Below are 19 T cell receptor beta chains sequenced from a single sample in a study of cytomegalovirus exposure and HLA in healthy donors. With 60 Vbeta and 13 Jbeta primers, the PCR was carried out. The table came from immunoSEQ multiplex PCR; TCRdb's copy has only in-frame clones and leaves some out. The table has 110,000 or so clones, around 70% seen once. Sequencing was done on a sample of PBMCs. The receptors come from a man aged 35-49 years in good health and CMV-seronegative.

This clone was recorded only once. This chain links TRBV30 with TRBJ2-3; TRBD1 aligns across 7 bases. This CDR3 has 14 residues. CDR1 GTSNPN and CDR2 SVGIG come from the germline V gene (reference sequence). Germline trimming cut 4 bases from V and 2 bases from J; bases unmatched to any gene: 6. CDR3: CAWIRGPSTDTQYF. The CDR3 nucleotides read TGTGCCTGGATAAGGGGGCCGTCCACAGATACGCAGTATTTT.

This chain connects TRBV11-1 to TRBJ1-1, with 7 bases fitting TRBD1. V was clipped by 5 bases and J by 4 bases; unmatched bases: 10. The CDR3 has 15 amino acids. Germline CDR1 SGHAT, CDR2 FQDESV (reference sequence). CDR3 loop: CASSPRTGRVTEAFF. The CDR3 DNA reads as TGTGCCAGCAGCCCTCGGACAGGTAGAGTCACTGAAGCTTTCTTT.

The chain couples TRBV18 to TRBJ1-3; TRBD1 matches 7 bases. CDR3 length equals 15 residues. V was clipped by 5 bases and J by 2 bases; unmatched bases: 6. CDR1 KGHSH and CDR2 LQKENI come from the germline V gene. CDR3 sequence reads: CASSSSTGTGNTIYF. The CDR3 nucleotides read TGTGCCAGCTCATCCTCGACAGGGACTGGAAACACCATATATTTT.

The chain combines TRBV7-9 with TRBJ2-7; 8 bases fit TRBD1. This CDR3 contains 15 residues. Trimming removed 2 bases from V and 5 bases from J; junction bases left unmatched: 8. In germline, CDR1 is SEHNR, CDR2 FQNEAQ (reference sequence). In DNA form, the CDR3 reads TGTGCCAGCAGCTTACGGTCAGGGGGCAACAACGAGCAGTACTTC. Protein: CASSLRSGGNNEQYF.

The chain combines TRBV4-1 with TRBJ2-7; the D gene is possibly TRBD1 (5 bases). Per the germline V gene, CDR1 is MGHRA and CDR2 is YSYEKL. V lost 1 base to trimming and J lost 5 bases, with 15 bases between them. The CDR3 has 15 amino acids. The CDR3 loop is CASSQVEGAYDEQYF. As DNA, the CDR3 is TGCGCCAGCAGCCAAGTAGAAGGGGCCTACGACGAGCAGTACTTC.

The chain is built from TRBV6-4 and TRBJ1-2; D unresolved. This CDR3 is built from 14 residues. The V gene lost 0 bases and the J gene lost 7 bases, with 12 bases spanning the gap. Germline V gives CDR1 MRHNA, CDR2 SNTAGT. CDR3 DNA sequence: TGTGCCAGCAGTGACTCGAGAGGGCTGGGTGGCTACACCTTC. It specifies CASSDSRGLGGYTF.

This clone has just a few counts. The rearrangement uses TRBV7-8 and TRBJ2-3; a possible D gene is TRBD2 (5 bases). Per germline, CDR1 SGHVS and CDR2 FQNEAQ. This CDR3 has 16 amino acids. The V and J ends lost 2 bases and 5 bases respectively, with 17 bases between them. The DNA for the CDR3 is TGTGCCAGCAGCTTACGTAGAGCGGCCCCGGGAGATACGCAGTATTTT. Its protein product is CASSLRRAAPGDTQYF.

Notes on this clone: Other DNA sequences from this sample encode an identical CDR3 as well. For the CDR3, the DNA is TGTGCCTGGAGTGTACTTCTTGCGGTTCACAATGAGCAGTTCTTC. Protein: CAWSVLLAVHNEQFF. The gene calls are TRBV30 and TRBJ2-1; no definite D call. Germline V gives CDR1 GTSNPN, CDR2 SVGIG (reference sequence). Trimming took 0 bases from V and 5 from J, leaving 14 bases between them. The CDR3 contains 15 residues.

The chain is built from TRBV15 and TRBJ2-2; D is uncertain. The V gene lost 0 bases and the J gene lost 7 bases, with 12 bases spanning the gap. The germline V gene encodes CDR1 LNHNV and CDR2 YYDKDF (reference sequence). There are 15 residues in the CDR3. DNA for the CDR3: TGTGCCACCAGCAGAGATAATGCGGTAGGCGGGGAGCTGTTTTTT. Its translation is CATSRDNAVGGELFF.

This clone is a singleton in its sample. V gene TRBV7-9 combines with J gene TRBJ1-5, with no clear D. Germline V gene sequence: CDR1 SEHNR, CDR2 FQNEAQ (reference sequence). V gave up 4 bases and J gave up 3 bases, with 13 bases separating them. The CDR3 extends over 15 amino acids. In DNA, the CDR3 is TGTGCCAGCAGCTCCACGGGGTCGCTCAATCAGCCCCAGCATTTT. Its protein is CASSSTGSLNQPQHF.

The chain combines TRBV9 with TRBJ2-1; TRBD1 matches at 8 bases. V trimming: 0 bases; J trimming: 5 bases; junction bases outside the gene matches: 7. Germline V CDR1 and CDR2: SGDLS, YYNGEE. This CDR3 comprises 16 residues. The CDR3 sequence: CASSVAQGALDNEQFF. In DNA form, the CDR3 reads TGTGCCAGCAGCGTAGCTCAGGGGGCGCTGGACAATGAGCAGTTCTTC.

This clone was detected only a few times. The DNA of the CDR3 is TGTGCCAGCTCACCGCGGAGCGGGAGGTCGGGGAATGAGCAGTTCTTC. This gives the protein CASSPRSGRSGNEQFF. J is TRBJ2-1 and V is TRBV18, with 9 bases identical to TRBD2. The V segment lost 3 bases and the J segment 7 bases; nucleotides outside the gene matches: 10. The CDR3 spans 16 residues. From germline, CDR1 is KGHSH and CDR2 LQKENI. Full variable domain (remainder filled in from reference TRBV18 and TRBJ2-1): NAGVMQNPRHLVRRRGQEARLRCSPMKGHSHVYWYRQLPEEGLKFMVYLQKENIIDESGMPKERFSAEFPKEGPSILRIQQVVRGDSAAYFCASSPRSGRSGNEQFFGPGTRLTVL.

This clone was seen a handful of times. V and J are TRBV5-1 and TRBJ2-3; 8 bases map to TRBD1. The V and J ends lost 0 bases and 0 bases, in that order; junction bases with no gene match: 6. The length of the CDR3 is 17 residues. Germline CDR1 is SGHRS and CDR2 is YFSETQ. The CDR3 DNA sequence: TGCGCCAGCAGCTTGGTAGGGACAGGATCTAGCACAGATACGCAGTATTTT. Its translation is CASSLVGTGSSTDTQYF.

The chain couples TRBV4-2 to TRBJ2-1, with 8 bases matching TRBD2. J lost 5 bases, V lost 4 bases, and 10 bases had no gene match. Germline V gene sequence: CDR1 LGHNA, CDR2 YNFKEQ. The CDR3 sequence is 16 residues long. The CDR3 sequence is CASSRVGGGLNNEQFF. The DNA for the CDR3 is TGTGCCAGCAGCCGGGTTGGCGGGGGGTTGAACAATGAGCAGTTCTTC.

The CDR3 sequence: CASSLERARGYGYTF. DNA of the CDR3: TGTGCCAGCAGCTTAGAAAGGGCTCGGGGCTATGGCTACACCTTC. This rearrangement joins TRBV11-2 to TRBJ1-2; D gene unclear. The CDR3 consists of 15 residues. Germline V gene data show CDR1 as SGHAT and CDR2 as FQNNGV. Trimming pared 0 bases from V and 4 bases from J, leaving 12 bases between.

This chain uses TRBV6-6 with TRBJ2-1; 7 positions agree with TRBD1. V gave up 11 bases and J gave up 5 bases; unmatched junction bases: 9. There are 13 residues in the CDR3. Germline V gene sequence: CDR1 MNHNY, CDR2 SVGAGI (reference sequence). The CDR3 DNA sequence: TGTGCCGGAGGCAGGGGGTGGGACAATGAGCAGTTCTTC. It specifies CAGGRGWDNEQFF.

This clone has more than one count but fewer than ten. The gene calls are TRBV14 and TRBJ1-2, with D perhaps matching TRBD1 (6 bases). The CDR3 runs to 16 residues. The V gene lost 0 bases and the J gene lost 7 bases, with 18 bases spanning the gap. CDR1 SGHDN and CDR2 FVKESK come from the germline V gene. The CDR3 region is CASSQDLTAGAGGYTF. The CDR3 coding sequence is TGTGCCAGCAGCCAAGATCTTACGGCAGGGGCAGGTGGCTACACCTTC.

The chain is built from TRBV19 and TRBJ2-1, with 7 bases identical to TRBD2. J was trimmed by 6 bases and V by 0 bases; bases with no gene match: 11. The germline CDR1 and CDR2 sequences are LNHDA and SQIVND (reference sequence). The CDR3 is made up of 17 amino acids. Written as DNA, the CDR3 is TGTGCCAGTAGTATAGATAGGAGAGCAGCGGGGCGCAATGAGCAGTTCTTC. Translation: CASSIDRRAAGRNEQFF. Together with reference TRBV19 and TRBJ2-1, the CDR3 gives the full variable domain: DGGITQSPKYLFRKEGQNVTLSCEQNLNHDAMYWYRQDPGQGLRLIYYSQIVNDFQKGDIAEGYSVSREKKESFPLTVTSAQKNPTAFYLCASSIDRRAAGRNEQFFGPGTRLTVL.

The rearrangement uses TRBV9 and TRBJ2-2; 8 bases match TRBD2. The junction had 9 bases not matched to a gene; V was cut back by 4 bases and J by 4 bases. There are 16 residues in the CDR3. In germline, CDR1 is SGDLS, CDR2 YYNGEE. The CDR3 bases are TGTGCCAGCAGCCCCGGGGGGGGGCTTGTCACCGGGGAGCTGTTTTTT. Protein product: CASSPGGGLVTGELFF.